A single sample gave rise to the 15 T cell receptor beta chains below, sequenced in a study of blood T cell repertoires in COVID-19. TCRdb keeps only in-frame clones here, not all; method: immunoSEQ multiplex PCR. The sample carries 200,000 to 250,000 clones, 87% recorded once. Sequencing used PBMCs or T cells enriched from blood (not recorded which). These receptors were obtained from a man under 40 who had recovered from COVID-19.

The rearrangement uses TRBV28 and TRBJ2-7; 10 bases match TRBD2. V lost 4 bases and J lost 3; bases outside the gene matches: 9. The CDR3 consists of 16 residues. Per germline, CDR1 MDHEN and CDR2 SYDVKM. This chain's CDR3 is CASSSPLAGGSYEQYF. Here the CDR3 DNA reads TGTGCCAGCAGTTCCCCCTTAGCGGGAGGTAGCTACGAGCAGTACTTC.

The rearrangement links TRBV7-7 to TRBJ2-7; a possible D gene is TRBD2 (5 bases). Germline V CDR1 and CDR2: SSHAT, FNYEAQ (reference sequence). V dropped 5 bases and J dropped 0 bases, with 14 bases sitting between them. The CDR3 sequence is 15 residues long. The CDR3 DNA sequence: TGTGCCAGCAGCCCCCGGTTGGACTCCTCCTACGAGCAGTACTTC. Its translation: CASSPRLDSSYEQYF.

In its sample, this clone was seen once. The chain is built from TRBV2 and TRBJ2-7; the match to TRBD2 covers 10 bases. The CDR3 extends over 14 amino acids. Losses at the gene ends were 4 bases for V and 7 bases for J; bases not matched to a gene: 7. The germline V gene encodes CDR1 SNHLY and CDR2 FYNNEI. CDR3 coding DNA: TGTGCCAGCAGTGGCAGCGGGAGGGCCATAGAGCAGTACTTC. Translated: CASSGSGRAIEQYF.

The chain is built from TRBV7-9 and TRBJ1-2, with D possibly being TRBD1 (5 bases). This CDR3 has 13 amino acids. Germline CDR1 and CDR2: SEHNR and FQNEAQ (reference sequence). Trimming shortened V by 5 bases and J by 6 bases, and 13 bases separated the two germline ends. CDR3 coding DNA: TGTGCCAGCAGCCAGAGACAGTTTGATGGCTACACCTTC. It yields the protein CASSQRQFDGYTF. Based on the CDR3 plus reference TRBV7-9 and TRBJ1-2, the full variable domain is DTGVSQNPRHKITKRGQNVTFRCDPISEHNRLYWYRQTLGQGPEFLTYFQNEAQLEKSRLLSDRFSAERPKGSFSTLEIQRTEQGDSAMYLCASSQRQFDGYTFGSGTRLTVV.

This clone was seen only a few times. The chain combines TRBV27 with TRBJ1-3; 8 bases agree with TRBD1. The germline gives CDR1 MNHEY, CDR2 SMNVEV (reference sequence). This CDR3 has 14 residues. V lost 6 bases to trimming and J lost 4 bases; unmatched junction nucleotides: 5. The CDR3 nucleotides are TGTGCCAGCAGCCGGACAGGGACCGGAAACACCATATATTTT. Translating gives CASSRTGTGNTIYF.

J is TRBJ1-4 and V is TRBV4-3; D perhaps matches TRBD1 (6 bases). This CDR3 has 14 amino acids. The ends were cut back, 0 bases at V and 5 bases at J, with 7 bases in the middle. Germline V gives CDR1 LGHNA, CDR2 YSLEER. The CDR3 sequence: CASSQDRGNEKLFF. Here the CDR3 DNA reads TGCGCCAGCAGCCAAGACAGGGGAAATGAAAAACTGTTTTTT.

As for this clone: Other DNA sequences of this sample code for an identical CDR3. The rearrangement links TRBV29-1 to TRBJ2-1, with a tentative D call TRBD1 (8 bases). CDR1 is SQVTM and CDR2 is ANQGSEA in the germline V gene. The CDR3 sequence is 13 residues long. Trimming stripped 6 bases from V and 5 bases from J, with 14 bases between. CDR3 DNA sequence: TGCAGCGTACAGGGGGGGCAACACAATGAGCAGTTCTTC. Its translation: CSVQGGQHNEQFF.

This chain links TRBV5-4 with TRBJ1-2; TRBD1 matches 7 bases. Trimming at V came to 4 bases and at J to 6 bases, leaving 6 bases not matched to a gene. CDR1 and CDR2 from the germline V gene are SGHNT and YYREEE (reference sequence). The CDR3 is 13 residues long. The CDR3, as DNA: TGTGCCAGCAGCATTTACAGGGGAGATGGCTACACCTTC. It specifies CASSIYRGDGYTF.

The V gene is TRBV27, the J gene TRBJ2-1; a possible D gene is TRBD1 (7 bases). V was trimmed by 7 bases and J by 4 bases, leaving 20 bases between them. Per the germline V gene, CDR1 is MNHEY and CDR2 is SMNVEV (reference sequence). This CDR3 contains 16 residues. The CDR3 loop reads CASTHRGSGRYNEQFF. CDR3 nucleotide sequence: TGTGCCAGCACTCACAGGGGATCCGGGAGATACAATGAGCAGTTCTTC.

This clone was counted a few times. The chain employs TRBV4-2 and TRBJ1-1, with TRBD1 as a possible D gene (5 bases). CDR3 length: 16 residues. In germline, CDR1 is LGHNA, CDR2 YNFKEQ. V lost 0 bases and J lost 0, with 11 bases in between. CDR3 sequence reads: CASSQDPTVMNTEAFF. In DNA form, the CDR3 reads TGTGCCAGCAGCCAAGATCCGACAGTTATGAACACTGAAGCTTTCTTT.

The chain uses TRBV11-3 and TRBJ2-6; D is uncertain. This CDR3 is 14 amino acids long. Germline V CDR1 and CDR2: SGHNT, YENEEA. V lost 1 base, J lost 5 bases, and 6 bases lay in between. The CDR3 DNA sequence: TGTGCCAGCAGCTTAGGTGGCAGGGCCAACGTCCTGACTTTC. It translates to CASSLGGRANVLTF. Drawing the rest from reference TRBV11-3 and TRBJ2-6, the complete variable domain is EAGVVQSPRYKIIEKKQPVAFWCNPISGHNTLYWYLQNLGQGPELLIRYENEEAVDDSQLPKDRFSAERLKGVDSTLKIQPAELGDSAVYLCASSLGGRANVLTFGAGSRLTVL.

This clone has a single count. The DNA of the CDR3 is TGTGCCAGCAGCCAAGTCTCGCCAGGCTCGGATCAGCCCCAGCATTTT. It yields the protein CASSQVSPGSDQPQHF. V and J are TRBV4-2 and TRBJ1-5; unclear D gene. This CDR3 is 16 amino acids long. The V gene lost 1 base and the J gene lost 5 bases, with 15 bases spanning the gap. CDR1 and CDR2 from the germline V gene are LGHNA and YNFKEQ.

This CDR3 reads CASSQLGQIYGYTF. Here the CDR3 DNA reads TGCGCCAGCAGCCAACTCGGACAGATTTATGGCTACACCTTC. The J gene is TRBJ1-2, the V gene TRBV5-1; a possible D gene is TRBD1 (6 bases). V was clipped by 4 bases and J by 5 bases, with 15 bases between them. Germline CDR1 SGHRS, CDR2 YFSETQ. The CDR3 loop spans 14 amino acids.

This chain's CDR3 is CASSSGQGMEKLFF. The DNA for the CDR3 is TGTGCCAGCAGCTCGGGACAGGGAATGGAAAAACTGTTTTTT. The chain has TRBV5-4 and TRBJ1-4; 9 bases line up with TRBD1. CDR1 and CDR2 from the germline V gene are SGHNT and YYREEE (reference sequence). Trimming removed 3 bases from V and 8 bases from J; junction bases left unmatched: 5. The CDR3 runs 14 residues.

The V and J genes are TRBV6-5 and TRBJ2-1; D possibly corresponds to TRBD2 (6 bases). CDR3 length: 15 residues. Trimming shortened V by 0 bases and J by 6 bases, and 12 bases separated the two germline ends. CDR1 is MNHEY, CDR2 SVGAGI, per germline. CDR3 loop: CASSYSGLASNEQFF. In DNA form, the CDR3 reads TGTGCCAGCAGTTACTCAGGGCTAGCGAGCAATGAGCAGTTCTTC.